This T cell receptor (beta chain) was captured in a study of blood T cell repertoires in COVID-19. Study details: Both acute and convalescent COVID-19 samples were obtained from the United States, Italy and Spain. Nucleic acid was either cDNA or gDNA, and it came from T cells, B-cell-depleted T cells, or PBMCs.

Authors' processing steps: The assay estimated nucleated cells by amplifying reference gene primers. The protocol was immunoSEQ multiplex PCR, while the TCRdb copy is restricted to in-frame clones and leaves out a portion. For V, J and clone size, that table is used; D and trimming come from the DNA. Of under 250,000 clones in the sample, less than 90% are singletons; the top ten hold just over 2.5%. Germline V gene lookup returns CDR1 ENHRY and CDR2 SYGVKD. The trim removed 11 bases at V and 4 bases at J, leaving 3 bases unmatched. The CDR3 is 11 amino acids. The TCR was taken from a woman aged 70-85 years with active or convalescent COVID-19. Sequenced sample: peripheral blood. The chain has TRBV10-3 and TRBJ1-2, with 8 bases matching TRBD1. CDR3 loop: CAAGTGYGYTF. CDR3 coding DNA: TGTGCCGCCGGGACAGGCTATGGCTACACCTTC.